This T cell receptor beta chain came from a study of CD8+CD57+ T cells in acquired aplastic anemia. For sequencing, patients were chosen who had shown expansion of CD8+CD57+ cells by flow cytometry. TCR beta VDJ and CDR3 were profiled, and genomic DNA was the template. TCRdb passed the reads through MiXCR, listing each CDR3 protein once. Of hundreds of thousands of distinct CDR3 sequences listed, around 32% were seen once; the top ten hold around 0.82%. CDR1 SGHTA and CDR2 FQGNSA come from the germline V gene. The CDR3 length is 13 residues. V lost 5 bases and J 7 bases, leaving 13 bases between the germline ends.

The receptor comes from a human donor with aplastic anemia. The sequenced material came from sorted CD4+, CD8+, or CD8+CD57+ T cells (not recorded which) from PBMCs. The chain links TRBV7-2 to TRBJ2-3; D gene uncertain. The DNA for the CDR3 is TGTGCCAGCAGCGAGAGCCCCCCCCATACGCAGTATTTT. Encoded protein: CASSESPPHTQYF. Supplemented by reference TRBV7-2 and TRBJ2-3, the full variable domain reads GAGVSQSPSNKVTEKGKDVELRCDPISGHTALYWYRQSLGQGLEFLIYFQGNSAPDKSGLPSDRFSAERTGGSVSTLTIQRTQQEDSAVYLCASSESPPHTQYFGPGTRLTVL.